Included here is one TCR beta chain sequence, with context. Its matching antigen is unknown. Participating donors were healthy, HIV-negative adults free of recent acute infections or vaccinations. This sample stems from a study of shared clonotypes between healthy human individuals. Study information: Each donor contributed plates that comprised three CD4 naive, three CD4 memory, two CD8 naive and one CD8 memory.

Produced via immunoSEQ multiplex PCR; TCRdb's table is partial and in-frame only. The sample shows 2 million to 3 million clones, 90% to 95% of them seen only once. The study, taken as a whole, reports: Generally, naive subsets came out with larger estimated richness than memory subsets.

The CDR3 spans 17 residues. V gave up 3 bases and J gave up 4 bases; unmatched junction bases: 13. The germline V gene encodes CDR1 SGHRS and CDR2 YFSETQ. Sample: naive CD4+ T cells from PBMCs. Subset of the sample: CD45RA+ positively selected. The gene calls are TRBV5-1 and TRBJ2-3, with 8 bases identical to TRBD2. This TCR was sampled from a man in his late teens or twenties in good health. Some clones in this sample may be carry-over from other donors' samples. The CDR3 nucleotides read TGCGCCAGCAGCTACGATGGGAGCGGGAGAGTCGCAGATACGCAGTATTTT. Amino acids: CASSYDGSGRVADTQYF.